These 19 T cell receptor beta chains came from one sample sequenced in a study of breast tumors, draining lymph nodes, adjacent tissues. TCRdb reanalysed the multiplex PCR reads using MiXCR and keeps one entry per CDR3 protein. The repertoire includes tens of thousands of distinct CDR3 sequences, around 45% of them detected once, and roughly a tenth sits in the top ten. Sequenced sample: breast tumor tissue. These TCRs come from a female donor with breast cancer. Some clones in this sample may be carry-over from other donors' samples.

Of note for this clonotype: A much larger clone differs by one base, so this may be a read error. The rearrangement joins TRBV7-2 to TRBJ2-1; D gene unclear. The CDR3 runs 12 residues. CDR1 is SGHTA and CDR2 is FQGNSA in the germline V gene. V was cut by 4 bases and J by 8 bases, with 9 bases left in between. This CDR3 is CASSSITHEQFF. The CDR3 DNA follows: TGTGCCAGCAGCTCTATAACCCATGAGCAGTTCTTC.

This clonotype was observed many times. The chain couples TRBV19 to TRBJ2-1, with 12 bases matching TRBD2. This CDR3 is 15 amino acids long. CDR1 LNHDA and CDR2 SQIVND come from the germline V gene (reference sequence). V trimming: 9 bases; J trimming: 1 base; junction bases outside the gene matches: 4. The CDR3 DNA reads as TGTGCCAGCGAACTAGCGGGAGGATCCTACAATGAGCAGTTCTTC. Translation: CASELAGGSYNEQFF.

This clonotype came up many times. The J gene is TRBJ2-5, the V gene TRBV4-3; maybe TRBD2 (5 bases). Trimming shortened V by 3 bases and J by 6 bases, and 17 bases separated the two germline ends. CDR3 size: 15 residues. Germline V gives CDR1 LGHNA, CDR2 YSLEER. The CDR3 region has the DNA TGCGCCAGCAGCCAGGACGCAGGTGTCGGGAAGACCCAGTACTTC. It translates to CASSQDAGVGKTQYF.

This CDR3 is CASSQDPGRREPTF. The DNA of the CDR3 is TGCGCCAGCAGCCAAGATCCCGGCCGACGAGAACCCACCTTC. V is TRBV4-1 and J is TRBJ1-2, with no clear D. In germline, CDR1 is MGHRA, CDR2 YSYEKL. Trimming cost V 0 bases and J 13 bases, with 18 bases left between them. There are 14 residues in the CDR3.

The CDR3 protein is CSAKGISFYEQYF. The CDR3 region has the DNA TGCAGTGCCAAAGGGATTAGCTTCTACGAGCAGTACTTC. This chain connects TRBV20-1 to TRBJ2-7; D gene ambiguous. This CDR3 spans 13 amino acids. The V end was cut by 6 bases, the J end by 3 bases, with 15 bases between. From germline, CDR1 is DFQATT and CDR2 SNEGSKA (reference sequence).

The chain uses TRBV12-3 or TRBV12-4 and TRBJ2-5; D is possibly TRBD1 or TRBD2 (5 bases each). V was clipped by 3 bases and J by 5 bases, with 10 bases between them. CDR3 size: 13 residues. As DNA, the CDR3 is TGTGCCAGCAGTTTCAGCAGGGAGGAGACCCAGTACTTC. It yields the protein CASSFSREETQYF.

Many counts were recorded for this clonotype. CDR3 in amino acids: CASSTQGIIPLEQYF. The CDR3, as DNA: TGTGCCAGCAGTACCCAGGGGATAATCCCCCTCGAGCAGTACTTC. The rearrangement uses TRBV6-1 and TRBJ2-7; perhaps TRBD1 as D (6 bases). Per the germline V gene, CDR1 is MNHNS and CDR2 is SASEGT. V lost 5 bases to trimming and J lost 6 bases, with 20 bases between them. The CDR3 loop spans 15 amino acids.

Comments on this clonotype: The CDR3 end shows no conserved phenylalanine or tryptophan, and so a read error is likely. Because the CDR3's place on the DNA is in doubt, the DNA is left out and the CDR3 is given as listed by TCRdb. The J gene is TRBJ2-5, the V gene TRBV29-1; the tabulated D call, TRBD1, remains unverified against the DNA. From germline, CDR1 is SQVTM and CDR2 ANQGSEA. The CDR3 sequence runs 13 residues, both termini included. This chain's CDR3 is CSVDLSGKETRYS.

Concerning this clonotype: An end of the junction does not agree with germline; a read error may underlie this. V and J are TRBV7-2 and TRBJ1-3; no clear D gene. There are 14 residues in the CDR3. Germline V lookup: CDR1 SGHTA, CDR2 FQGNSA. DNA for the CDR3: TGTGCCAGCAGCTTATGGGGATCTGGAAACATCATATATTTT. It codes for CASSLWGSGNIIYF.

Points on this clonotype: A much more abundant neighbour one base away suggests this may be a read error. This rearrangement joins TRBV6-4 to TRBJ1-3; D remains unclear. This CDR3 spans 17 amino acids. CDR1 MRHNA and CDR2 SNTAGT come from the germline V gene. CDR3 loop: CASSHSSEVGGGNTIYF. The DNA for the CDR3 is TGTGCCAGCAGTCACTCGTCCGAGGTTGGAGGTGGAAACACCATATATTTT.

This clonotype has ten or more counts. The chain couples TRBV10-3 to TRBJ2-7, with D unresolved. V was shortened by 6 bases and J by 1 base, with 7 bases between the two germline ends. The CDR3 covers 12 residues. Per the germline V gene, CDR1 is ENHRY and CDR2 is SYGVKD. The CDR3 loop is CAISRESYEQYF. The CDR3 DNA reads as TGTGCCATCAGCAGAGAATCCTACGAGCAGTACTTC.

This clonotype was picked up many times. The rearrangement links TRBV5-8 to TRBJ1-4, with TRBD1 matching 8 bases. V was clipped by 4 bases and J by 8 bases; unmatched bases: 10. The CDR3 has 15 amino acids. CDR1 is SGHTS and CDR2 is YDEGEE in the germline V gene. CDR3 coding DNA: TGTGCCAGCAGCCCTGGACAGGGTGGTGAGGAAAAACTGTTTTTT. Amino acid sequence: CASSPGQGGEEKLFF.

This clonotype was picked up many times. The rearrangement joins TRBV5-1 to TRBJ2-7; 12 bases fit TRBD1. This CDR3 spans 16 amino acids. Trimming removed 0 bases from V and 6 bases from J; junction bases left unmatched: 7. The germline V gene has CDR1 SGHRS and CDR2 YFSETQ. Written as DNA, the CDR3 is TGCGCCAGCAGCTTGGCTCCCGGGACAGGGGGCTCCGAGCAGTACTTC. It codes for CASSLAPGTGGSEQYF.

This clonotype has at least ten counts. The rearrangement links TRBV30 to TRBJ2-3; D may be TRBD1 (6 bases). The V end lost 5 bases, the J end lost 2 bases, and 14 bases lay between the germline ends. Looked up from germline, CDR1 is GTSNPN and CDR2 is SVGIG (reference sequence). The CDR3 is 14 residues long. The CDR3 nucleotides read TGTGCCTGGGAGCAGGGGATACACACAGATACGCAGTATTTT. This encodes CAWEQGIHTDTQYF.

This clonotype was counted many times. The V call is TRBV3-1, the J call TRBJ2-2, with D hard to call. This CDR3 has 16 residues. The ends were cut back, 0 bases at V and 7 bases at J, with 15 bases in the middle. Germline CDR1 is LGHDT and CDR2 is YNNKEL (reference sequence). CDR3 residues: CASSQDQAILSGELFF. In DNA, the CDR3 is TGTGCCAGCAGCCAAGATCAGGCCATACTGAGCGGGGAGCTGTTTTTT.

This clonotype appeared many times. The J gene is TRBJ1-3, the V gene TRBV3-1; 9 bases agree with TRBD1. The J segment lost 11 bases and the V segment lost 2 bases, leaving 10 bases of the junction unmatched. CDR1 and CDR2 from the germline V gene are LGHDT and YNNKEL (reference sequence). CDR3 length: 15 amino acids. The CDR3 is CASSQRINRGLAIYF. In nucleotides, the CDR3 is TGTGCCAGCAGCCAAAGAATAAACAGGGGGCTGGCCATATATTTT.

The V call is TRBV9, the J call TRBJ1-6, with D unresolved. This CDR3 region has 18 residues. The V end lost 1 base, the J end lost 10 bases, and 24 bases lay between the germline ends. Germline CDR1 SGDLS, CDR2 YYNGEE. For the CDR3, the DNA is TGTGCCAGCAGCGTAATCTACGAGCAGTACCATTCGCACTCACCCCTCCACTTT. Residues: CASSVIYEQYHSHSPLHF.

Details on this clonotype: An end of the junction does not agree with germline; a read error may underlie this. This sequence joins TRBV20-1 and TRBJ2-7; D call uncertain. Germline V gene lookup returns CDR1 DFQATT and CDR2 SNEGSKA (reference sequence). CDR3 length equals 12 residues. As DNA, the CDR3 is TGCAGCGCTACCCTGGGTCATACCCGGCGGCACTTC. It translates to CSATLGHTRRHF.

There are many counts of this clonotype. The V gene is TRBV7-2, the J gene TRBJ2-7; the match to TRBD2 covers 8 bases. This CDR3 comprises 16 residues. CDR1 is SGHTA, CDR2 FQGNSA, per germline. V trimming: 5 bases; J trimming: 2 bases; junction bases outside the gene matches: 11. CDR3 protein: CASSARGGKAPYEQYF. In DNA, the CDR3 is TGTGCCAGCAGCGCACGGGGGGGTAAGGCCCCCTACGAGCAGTACTTC. Looking up the rest from reference TRBV7-2 and TRBJ2-7 gives the full variable domain: GAGVSQSPSNKVTEKGKDVELRCDPISGHTALYWYRQSLGQGLEFLIYFQGNSAPDKSGLPSDRFSAERTGGSVSTLTIQRTQQEDSAVYLCASSARGGKAPYEQYFGPGTRLTVT.